A selection of T cell receptor beta chains follows, all from one sample in a study of T cell repertoires in cytomegalovirus infection. TCRdb redid the calling of the reads with MiXCR, one entry per CDR3 protein. The data contain more than 150,000 distinct CDR3 sequences, about 21% of them seen just once; the ten biggest clones take up approximately 2.9%. Sequenced sample: PBMCs. These receptors originate from a human donor in good health (CMV status not recorded). Some clones in this sample may be carry-over from other donors' samples. Both conserved end residues are part of each CDR3. Each record gives: clone size, D gene, J gene, V gene, CDR3 DNA, CDR3 protein. D genes are given only for firm matches. Rows give clone size only sometimes, using once, few, many, or a class for an expanded clone.

abundance: -; d_gene: -; j_gene: TRBJ2-1; v_gene: TRBV7-6; CDR3nt: TGTGCCAGCACCCCCGTACCCTACAATGAGCAGTTCTTC; CDR3aa: CASTPVPYNEQFF
abundance: -; d_gene: TRBD2; j_gene: TRBJ2-7; v_gene: TRBV20-1; CDR3nt: TGCAGTGCTAGACCTCTCCTAGCGGGAGGTACCTACGAGCAGTACTTC; CDR3aa: CSARPLLAGGTYEQYF
abundance: few; d_gene: -; j_gene: TRBJ1-2; v_gene: TRBV12-3/TRBV12-4; CDR3nt: TGTGCCAGCACCGGTGTCCAGGGCTCTAACTATGGCTACACCTTC; CDR3aa: CASTGVQGSNYGYTF
abundance: few; d_gene: TRBD2; j_gene: TRBJ2-1; v_gene: TRBV19; CDR3nt: TGTGCCAGTAGTCCCTACCCCTCGGGACTAGCGGAGCTCAATGAGCAGTTCTTC; CDR3aa: CASSPYPSGLAELNEQFF
abundance: few; d_gene: -; j_gene: TRBJ1-1; v_gene: TRBV29-1; CDR3nt: TGCAGCTTTCGACGGTTGAACACTGAAGCTTTCTTT; CDR3aa: CSFRRLNTEAFF
abundance: -; d_gene: TRBD1; j_gene: TRBJ1-5; v_gene: TRBV20-1; CDR3nt: TGCAGTGCTAGAGATAAGGGGGGGGACAGGGTAGATCAGCCCCAGCATTTT; CDR3aa: CSARDKGGDRVDQPQHF
abundance: few; d_gene: -; j_gene: TRBJ2-1; v_gene: TRBV29-1; CDR3nt: TGCAGCGCCTCGGACTCTCTGTCCATCGATGAGCAGTTCTTC; CDR3aa: CSASDSLSIDEQFF
abundance: few; d_gene: -; j_gene: TRBJ2-7; v_gene: TRBV7-8; CDR3nt: TGTGCCAGCAGCAGGACCTCGGGCGAGCAGTACTTC; CDR3aa: CASSRTSGEQYF
abundance: few; d_gene: TRBD2; j_gene: TRBJ2-1; v_gene: TRBV7-9; CDR3nt: TGTGCCAGCGGGGCGATAGCGGGAGGGCCCAATGAGCAGTTCTTC; CDR3aa: CASGAIAGGPNEQFF
abundance: -; d_gene: -; j_gene: TRBJ2-1; v_gene: TRBV19; CDR3nt: TGTGCCAGTAGCACGGACGGGCTGGGTGACAATGAGCAGTTCTTC; CDR3aa: CASSTDGLGDNEQFF
abundance: -; d_gene: TRBD1; j_gene: TRBJ1-2; v_gene: TRBV20-1; CDR3nt: TGCAGTGCTAGAGATTTATTGGTCGGGGGACAGCTTTCTAACTATGGCTACACCTTC; CDR3aa: CSARDLLVGGQLSNYGYTF
abundance: many; d_gene: -; j_gene: TRBJ2-1; v_gene: TRBV7-2; CDR3nt: TGTGCCAGCAGCTCCAACGGCCGACTTACTTACAATGAGCAGTTCTTC; CDR3aa: CASSSNGRLTYNEQFF
abundance: once; d_gene: -; j_gene: TRBJ2-2; v_gene: TRBV7-2; CDR3nt: TGTGCCAGCAGCTTAGCGAACACCGGGAGGCTGTTTTTT; CDR3aa: CASSLANTGRLFF
abundance: few; d_gene: TRBD1; j_gene: TRBJ2-6; v_gene: TRBV28; CDR3nt: TGTGCCAGCAGTCCTTGGACAGGGAGGTCTGGGGCCAACGTCCTGACTTTC; CDR3aa: CASSPWTGRSGANVLTF
abundance: -; d_gene: -; j_gene: TRBJ1-2; v_gene: TRBV6-6; CDR3nt: TGTGCCAGCAGTTACTCCCGATACACCTTC; CDR3aa: CASSYSRYTF
abundance: -; d_gene: -; j_gene: TRBJ1-1; v_gene: TRBV12-3/TRBV12-4; CDR3nt: TGTGCCTGCAGTTTGTATGATCAGGACACTGAAGCTTTCTTT; CDR3aa: CACSLYDQDTEAFF
abundance: many; d_gene: TRBD1; j_gene: TRBJ1-1; v_gene: TRBV28; CDR3nt: TGTGCCTCGAAGACAGGGGGGAACACTGAAGCTTTCTTT; CDR3aa: CASKTGGNTEAFF
abundance: many; d_gene: TRBD2; j_gene: TRBJ2-6; v_gene: TRBV12-3/TRBV12-4; CDR3nt: TGTGCCAGCAGTTTTACCACCGGGAGACTAGCGGGAGCTGGTGGGGCCAACGTCCTGACTTTC; CDR3aa: CASSFTTGRLAGAGGANVLTF
abundance: few; d_gene: -; j_gene: TRBJ1-1; v_gene: TRBV6-5; CDR3nt: TGTGCCAGCAGTTTGGCCGCGGGCACTGAAGCTTTCTTT; CDR3aa: CASSLAAGTEAFF
abundance: -; d_gene: TRBD2; j_gene: TRBJ2-5; v_gene: TRBV15; CDR3nt: TGTGCCACCAGCAGACGTGCGGGAGGGCCTGGGGAGACCCAGTACTTC; CDR3aa: CATSRRAGGPGETQYF
abundance: many; d_gene: TRBD2; j_gene: TRBJ2-5; v_gene: TRBV12-3/TRBV12-4; CDR3nt: TGTGCCAGCAGTCATCCGGGGGGGGAGACCCAGTACTTC; CDR3aa: CASSHPGGETQYF
abundance: -; d_gene: -; j_gene: TRBJ1-2; v_gene: TRBV25-1; CDR3nt: TGTGCCAGCAGTGAATTGGGGCAGCACTATGGCTACACCTTC; CDR3aa: CASSELGQHYGYTF
abundance: -; d_gene: -; j_gene: TRBJ2-5; v_gene: TRBV28; CDR3nt: TGTGCCAGCACCAATCCAGGCCATGGAGAGACCCAGTACTTC; CDR3aa: CASTNPGHGETQYF
abundance: few; d_gene: TRBD2; j_gene: TRBJ2-7; v_gene: TRBV7-2; CDR3nt: TGTGCCAGCAGCTTAGCCTGGACTAGCGGGGTGAACGAGCAGTACTTC; CDR3aa: CASSLAWTSGVNEQYF
abundance: many; d_gene: TRBD2; j_gene: TRBJ2-1; v_gene: TRBV11-2; CDR3nt: TGTGCCAGCAGCCCCCTGGGGCTAGCGGGAGGCAATGAGCAGTTCTTC; CDR3aa: CASSPLGLAGGNEQFF
abundance: few; d_gene: -; j_gene: TRBJ1-1; v_gene: TRBV19; CDR3nt: TGTGCCAGTAGTATGGCCCGCCCTAATCGGCTGAACACTGAAGCTTTCTTT; CDR3aa: CASSMARPNRLNTEAFF
abundance: few; d_gene: -; j_gene: TRBJ1-4; v_gene: TRBV6-5; CDR3nt: TGTGCCAGCAGTTACGGCGGTGCAACTAATGAAAAACTGTTTTTT; CDR3aa: CASSYGGATNEKLFF
abundance: -; d_gene: -; j_gene: TRBJ2-7; v_gene: TRBV30; CDR3nt: TGTGCCTGGAGTGTACTGACTGAGCAGTACTTC; CDR3aa: CAWSVLTEQYF
abundance: many; d_gene: -; j_gene: TRBJ2-3; v_gene: TRBV6-6; CDR3nt: TGTGCCAGCAGTTTGAAGGCCGGGGGTACGCAGTATTTT; CDR3aa: CASSLKAGGTQYF
abundance: many; d_gene: -; j_gene: TRBJ1-1; v_gene: TRBV6-2/TRBV6-3; CDR3nt: TGTGCCAGCAGTTACACAGGGAGGAACACTGAAGCTTTCTTT; CDR3aa: CASSYTGRNTEAFF
abundance: many; d_gene: -; j_gene: TRBJ2-7; v_gene: TRBV28; CDR3nt: TGTGCCAGCAGCCACCCCCAAGACGAGCAGTACTTC; CDR3aa: CASSHPQDEQYF
abundance: few; d_gene: -; j_gene: TRBJ1-1; v_gene: TRBV29-1; CDR3nt: TGCAGCGTTGGGGGGGCTCTGAACACTGAAGCTTTCTTT; CDR3aa: CSVGGALNTEAFF
abundance: many; d_gene: -; j_gene: TRBJ2-1; v_gene: TRBV7-3; CDR3nt: TGTGCCAGTTCGATGGGTTGGAACAATGAGCAGTTCTTC; CDR3aa: CASSMGWNNEQFF
abundance: -; d_gene: -; j_gene: TRBJ2-3; v_gene: TRBV7-6; CDR3nt: TGTGCCAGCAGCTTAAAGGGAGCTGGAGATACGCAGTATTTT; CDR3aa: CASSLKGAGDTQYF
abundance: many; d_gene: TRBD2; j_gene: TRBJ2-7; v_gene: TRBV7-2; CDR3nt: TGTGCCAGCAGCGACGGGCTAGCGGTAACCTACGAGCAGTACTTC; CDR3aa: CASSDGLAVTYEQYF
abundance: many; d_gene: TRBD1; j_gene: TRBJ1-2; v_gene: TRBV6-1; CDR3nt: TGTGCCAGCAGTGAAACTACAGGGGGCGTTGGCTACACCTTC; CDR3aa: CASSETTGGVGYTF
abundance: many; d_gene: -; j_gene: TRBJ1-6; v_gene: TRBV7-2; CDR3nt: TGTGCCAGCAGCAACCGGGTGCGGGATAATTCACCCCTCCACTTT; CDR3aa: CASSNRVRDNSPLHF
abundance: few; d_gene: -; j_gene: TRBJ2-5; v_gene: TRBV29-1; CDR3nt: TGCAGCCAGAGGAGTGGACAAGAGACCCAGTACTTC; CDR3aa: CSQRSGQETQYF
abundance: many; d_gene: TRBD2; j_gene: TRBJ2-1; v_gene: TRBV12-3/TRBV12-4; CDR3nt: TGTGCCAGCGCCTCAGGGACTAGCGGGCCCGCCAAACCGTTCTTC; CDR3aa: CASASGTSGPAKPFF
abundance: many; d_gene: -; j_gene: TRBJ2-1; v_gene: TRBV29-1; CDR3nt: TGCAGCGTTGGGGTGAATGAGCAGTTCTTC; CDR3aa: CSVGVNEQFF
abundance: -; d_gene: -; j_gene: TRBJ1-1; v_gene: TRBV15; CDR3nt: TGTGCCACCAGCAGCATAATATTGGTGGCTGAAGCTTTCTTT; CDR3aa: CATSSIILVAEAFF
abundance: few; d_gene: -; j_gene: TRBJ2-2; v_gene: TRBV15; CDR3nt: TGTGCCACCAGCAGCGCCGAAGGGGCGCCGTGGACCGGGGAGCTGTTTTTT; CDR3aa: CATSSAEGAPWTGELFF
abundance: few; d_gene: TRBD2; j_gene: TRBJ2-5; v_gene: TRBV12-3/TRBV12-4; CDR3nt: TGTGCCAGCAGTTTCGGCGGGGGGGCTATGGAGACCCAGTACTTC; CDR3aa: CASSFGGGAMETQYF
abundance: -; d_gene: -; j_gene: TRBJ1-4; v_gene: TRBV7-9; CDR3nt: TGTGCCAGCAGCTTAGATTTGGAAAAACTGTTTTTT; CDR3aa: CASSLDLEKLFF
abundance: few; d_gene: -; j_gene: TRBJ1-1; v_gene: TRBV28; CDR3nt: TGTGCCAGCAAAGACGGTCCGGGGGACACTGAAGCTTTCTTT; CDR3aa: CASKDGPGDTEAFF